Ten or more counts support the clone carrying this T cell receptor (beta chain). Its cognate antigen is unknown. Looked up from germline, CDR1 is MNHEY and CDR2 is SVGAGI. V was shortened by 0 bases and J by 5 bases, with 11 bases between the two germline ends. The CDR3 totals 14 residues. These data originate in a study of CD8 T cells in ankylosing spondylitis. TCRdb re-derived calls from the 5' RACE reads in MiXCR, one entry per CDR3 protein. The sample lists around 150,000 distinct CDR3 sequences; around 6.6% were seen once. Study conclusions and caveats: Ankylosing spondylitis blood appeared to carry a characteristic TCR beta motif of roughly 8 highly homologous variants. Certain motif variants had earlier appeared in reactive arthritis synovial fluid and blood. Disease-linked clones had a CD8+ phenotype and relatively low frequency in peripheral blood. It was reported that disease-linked clones were significantly enriched in matched ankylosing spondylitis synovial fluid.

Sequenced material: blood, either unsorted or a sorted T cell fraction (not recorded which). The chain couples TRBV6-5 to TRBJ2-7, with no clear D. This sequence was found in a female donor with ankylosing spondylitis or in good health (not recorded which). As DNA, the CDR3 is TGTGCCAGCAGTTACTCGATTACTTCCGACGAGCAGTACTTC. Translation: CASSYSITSDEQYF.